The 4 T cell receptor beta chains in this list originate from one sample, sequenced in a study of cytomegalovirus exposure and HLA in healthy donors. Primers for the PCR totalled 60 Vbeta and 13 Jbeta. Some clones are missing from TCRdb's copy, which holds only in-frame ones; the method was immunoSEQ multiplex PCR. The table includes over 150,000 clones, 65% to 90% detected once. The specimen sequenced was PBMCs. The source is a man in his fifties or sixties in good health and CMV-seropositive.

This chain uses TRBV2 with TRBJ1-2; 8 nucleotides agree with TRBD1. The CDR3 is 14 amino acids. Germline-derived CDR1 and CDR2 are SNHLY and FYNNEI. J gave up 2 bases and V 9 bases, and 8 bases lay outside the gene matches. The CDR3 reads CARSLDRDNYGYTF. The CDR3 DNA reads TGTGCCAGAAGCTTGGACAGGGACAACTATGGCTACACCTTC.

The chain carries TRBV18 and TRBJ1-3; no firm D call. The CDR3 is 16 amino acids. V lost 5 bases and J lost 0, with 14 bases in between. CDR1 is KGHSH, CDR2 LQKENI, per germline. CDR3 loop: CASSENSQSSGNTIYF. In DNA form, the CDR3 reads TGTGCCAGCTCAGAAAACAGTCAAAGCTCTGGAAACACCATATATTTT.

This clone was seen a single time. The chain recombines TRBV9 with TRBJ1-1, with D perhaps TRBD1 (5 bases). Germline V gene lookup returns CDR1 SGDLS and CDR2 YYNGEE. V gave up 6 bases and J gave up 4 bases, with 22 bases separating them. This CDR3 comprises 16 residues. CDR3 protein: CASTPPEGAGGTEAFF. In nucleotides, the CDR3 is TGTGCCAGCACCCCACCGGAGGGTGCTGGGGGCACTGAAGCTTTCTTT.

The CDR3 sequence: CAWKSQVEQFF. CDR3 DNA sequence: TGTGCCTGGAAATCTCAGGTTGAGCAGTTCTTC. J is TRBJ2-1 and V is TRBV30; D uncertain. Deletions cut 4 bases from V and 9 bases from J, with 10 bases between. The V gene's germline CDR1 is GTSNPN and CDR2 SVGIG (reference sequence). This CDR3 comprises 11 residues.